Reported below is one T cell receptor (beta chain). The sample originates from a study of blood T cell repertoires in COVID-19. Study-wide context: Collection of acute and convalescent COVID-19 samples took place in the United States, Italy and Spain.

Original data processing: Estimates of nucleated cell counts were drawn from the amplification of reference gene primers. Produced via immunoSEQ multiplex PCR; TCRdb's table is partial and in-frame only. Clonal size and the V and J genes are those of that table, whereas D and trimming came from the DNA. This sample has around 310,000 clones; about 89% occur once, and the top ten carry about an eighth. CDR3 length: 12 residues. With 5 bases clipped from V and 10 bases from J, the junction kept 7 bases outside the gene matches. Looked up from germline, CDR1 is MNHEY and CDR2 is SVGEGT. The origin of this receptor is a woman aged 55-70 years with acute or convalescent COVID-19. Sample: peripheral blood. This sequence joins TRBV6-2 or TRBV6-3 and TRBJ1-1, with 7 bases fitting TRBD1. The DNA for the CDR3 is TGTGCCAGCAGTCAGAGGACAGGATCAGCTTTCTTT. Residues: CASSQRTGSAFF.